The 32 T cell receptor beta chains below come from one sample, sequenced in a study of blood T cell repertoires in COVID-19. Only in-frame clones appear in the TCRdb table, and some are missing; sequencing was by immunoSEQ multiplex PCR. The sample has fewer than 150,000 clones, over 70% seen once. The sample consisted of peripheral blood. The receptor source for this set is an older woman with acute or convalescent COVID-19.

This clone was seen only once. V usage is TRBV10-1 and J usage is TRBJ2-1, with TRBD2 matching 12 bases. The CDR3 runs to 15 residues. V gave up 6 bases and J gave up 5 bases; unmatched junction bases: 5. Germline-derived CDR1 and CDR2 are WNHNN and SYGVQD (reference sequence). For the CDR3, the DNA is TGCGCCAGCAGCAATCTAGCGGGGGGGGACAATGAGCAGTTCTTC. This sequence encodes CASSNLAGGDNEQFF.

This rearrangement joins TRBV18 to TRBJ1-1, with 10 positions matching TRBD1. This CDR3 spans 15 amino acids. The germline V gene has CDR1 KGHSH and CDR2 LQKENI. J gave up 1 base and V 6 bases, and 5 bases lay outside the gene matches. This CDR3 reads CASSLGQGRNTEAFF. Here the CDR3 DNA reads TGTGCCAGCTCGCTGGGACAGGGGCGGAACACTGAAGCTTTCTTT. Full variable domain (outside the CDR3, taken from reference TRBV18 and TRBJ1-1): NAGVMQNPRHLVRRRGQEARLRCSPMKGHSHVYWYRQLPEEGLKFMVYLQKENIIDESGMPKERFSAEFPKEGPSILRIQQVVRGDSAAYFCASSLGQGRNTEAFFGQGTRLTVV.

This sequence joins TRBV27 and TRBJ1-1; D remains ambiguous. Trimming took off 0 bases at V and 7 bases at J, with 9 bases between the two ends. The CDR3 extends over 13 amino acids. From germline, CDR1 is MNHEY and CDR2 SMNVEV (reference sequence). CDR3 protein: CASSLSGRDEAFF. CDR3 DNA: TGTGCCAGCAGTTTATCGGGGAGAGATGAAGCTTTCTTT.

The CDR3 here is CASSGTGNEQYF. Written as DNA, the CDR3 is TGTGCCAGCAGTGGAACGGGAAACGAGCAGTACTTC. V is TRBV2 and J is TRBJ2-7; perhaps TRBD2 as D (5 bases). Looked up from germline, CDR1 is SNHLY and CDR2 is FYNNEI. Trimming pared 4 bases from V and 5 bases from J, leaving 9 bases between. The CDR3 extends over 12 amino acids.

This clone was detected once. The chain couples TRBV7-3 to TRBJ2-3; TRBD1 is a possible D gene (5 bases). The germline V and J ends were trimmed by 2 bases and 0 bases, with 9 bases remaining between them. This CDR3 contains 15 residues. Looked up from germline, CDR1 is SGHTA and CDR2 is FQGTGA. The CDR3 loop is CASSLQGKSTDTQYF. The DNA of the CDR3 is TGTGCCAGCAGCTTACAGGGAAAGAGCACAGATACGCAGTATTTT.

The V gene is TRBV5-1, the J gene TRBJ1-1, with TRBD1 matching over 7 bases. After removal of 4 bases from V and 0 bases from J, the junction contained 6 bases not matched to a gene. Germline V CDR1 and CDR2: SGHRS, YFSETQ. This CDR3 has 15 residues. The CDR3 DNA reads as TGCGCCAGCAGCGTGGGGGACAGCTTGAACACTGAAGCTTTCTTT. Translating it yields CASSVGDSLNTEAFF.

The V and J genes are TRBV27 and TRBJ2-7; 13 nucleotides match TRBD2. V shed 8 bases and J 6 bases; nucleotides not matched to a gene: 4. Germline V lookup: CDR1 MNHEY, CDR2 SMNVEV (reference sequence). The CDR3 runs 13 residues. Written as DNA, the CDR3 is TGTGCCAGCCGGACTAGCGGGGGTAGCGAGCAGTACTTC. Encoded protein: CASRTSGGSEQYF.

The J gene is TRBJ1-2, the V gene TRBV5-4; 11 nucleotides agree with TRBD1. J lost 5 bases, V lost 4 bases, and 7 bases had no gene match. This CDR3 is 15 amino acids long. Germline assignment: CDR1 SGHNT and CDR2 YYREEE (reference sequence). The CDR3 loop reads CASSPPGTGGYGYTF. The CDR3 nucleotides read TGTGCCAGCAGCCCGCCCGGGACAGGGGGGTATGGCTACACCTTC. The whole variable domain, filled in from reference TRBV5-4 and TRBJ1-2, reads ETGVTQSPTHLIKTRGQQVTLRCSSQSGHNTVSWYQQALGQGPQFIFQYYREEENGRGNFPPRFSGLQFPNYSSELNVNALELDDSALYLCASSPPGTGGYGYTFGSGTRLTVV.

V gene TRBV28 combines with J gene TRBJ1-1, with D perhaps TRBD1 (6 bases). V dropped 2 bases and J dropped 8 bases, with 12 bases sitting between them. CDR3 length: 13 amino acids. Germline V gives CDR1 MDHEN, CDR2 SYDVKM. The CDR3 DNA is TGTGCCAGCAGTTTACGGACAGTAGAAGAAGCTTTCTTT. The encoded protein is CASSLRTVEEAFF.

V gene TRBV7-3 combines with J gene TRBJ2-2; 10 bases line up with TRBD2. CDR3 size: 16 residues. With V trimmed by 8 bases and J by 6 bases, 12 bases remained unmatched. Looked up from germline, CDR1 is SGHTA and CDR2 is FQGTGA. The CDR3 here is CASAQGLAGAPGELFF. In DNA, the CDR3 is TGTGCCAGCGCTCAGGGGCTAGCGGGGGCTCCCGGGGAGCTGTTTTTT.

In this sample, this clone turned up once. The J gene is TRBJ2-3, the V gene TRBV6-5; 9 bases fit TRBD1. Losses at the gene ends were 4 bases for V and 5 bases for J; bases not matched to a gene: 10. Germline-derived CDR1 and CDR2 are MNHEY and SVGAGI. This CDR3 has 16 amino acids. This chain's CDR3 is CASSSRTGGPGDTQYF. As DNA, the CDR3 is TGTGCCAGCAGTTCAAGAACAGGGGGCCCGGGAGATACGCAGTATTTT.

This chain uses TRBV14 with TRBJ1-4, with 7 bases aligning to TRBD1. Germline V gives CDR1 SGHDN, CDR2 FVKESK. CDR3 length: 14 residues. V lost 5 bases, J lost 4 bases, and 4 bases stayed unmatched. CDR3 sequence reads: CASSRRQGNEKLFF. Here the CDR3 DNA reads TGTGCCAGCAGCAGGAGACAGGGTAATGAAAAACTGTTTTTT.

This clone was counted a single time. The chain recombines TRBV11-1 with TRBJ2-5, with TRBD1 as a possible D gene (5 bases). This CDR3 is built from 16 residues. CDR1 SGHAT and CDR2 FQDESV come from the germline V gene (reference sequence). With 5 bases removed from V and 1 base from J, the gap between germline ends came to 17 bases. CDR3 DNA sequence: TGTGCCAGCAGCGCCTCCTTAAAGGGGTCCCAAGAGACCCAGTACTTC. Protein sequence: CASSASLKGSQETQYF.

This chain joins TRBV5-4 and TRBJ1-6; no clear D. This CDR3 contains 14 residues. V lost 0 bases and J lost 8, with 9 bases in between. The germline V gene encodes CDR1 SGHNT and CDR2 YYREEE (reference sequence). The CDR3 is CASSLVADYSPLHF. The CDR3, as DNA: TGTGCCAGCAGCTTGGTGGCAGATTATTCACCCCTCCACTTT. The whole variable domain, remainder taken from reference TRBV5-4 and TRBJ1-6, is ETGVTQSPTHLIKTRGQQVTLRCSSQSGHNTVSWYQQALGQGPQFIFQYYREEENGRGNFPPRFSGLQFPNYSSELNVNALELDDSALYLCASSLVADYSPLHFGNGTRLTVT.

In this sample, this clone turned up once. The chain couples TRBV12-3 or TRBV12-4 to TRBJ2-7, with TRBD1 matching 9 bases. The CDR3 extends over 12 amino acids. V shed 8 bases and J 2 bases; nucleotides not matched to a gene: 1. This CDR3 is CASGQGTYEQYF. The CDR3 DNA follows: TGTGCCAGCGGACAGGGGACCTACGAGCAGTACTTC.

For the CDR3, the DNA is TGTGCCAGCAGCCAGCACCCGACGGGTCAGCCCCAGCATTTT. It yields the protein CASSQHPTGQPQHF. This chain links TRBV27 with TRBJ1-5; no definite D call. CDR1 MNHEY and CDR2 SMNVEV come from the germline V gene (reference sequence). The CDR3 is made up of 14 amino acids. V dropped 6 bases and J dropped 6 bases, with 15 bases sitting between them.

V is TRBV27 and J is TRBJ2-4; a weak D match, TRBD2 (5 bases). The CDR3 contains 14 residues. V lost 2 bases to trimming and J lost 6 bases, with 11 bases between them. CDR1 is MNHEY, CDR2 SMNVEV, per germline (reference sequence). CDR3 coding DNA: TGTGCCAGCAGTTTACGGCAGACTATAAACATTCAGTACTTC. Protein sequence: CASSLRQTINIQYF.

The chain couples TRBV24-1 to TRBJ2-2; 8 bases agree with TRBD1. Germline trimming cut 3 bases from V and 1 base from J; bases unmatched to any gene: 3. Germline V CDR1 and CDR2: KGHDR, SFDVKD. This CDR3 has 16 amino acids. CDR3 DNA: TGTGCCACCAGTGATCCTGGACAGGGGAACACCGGGGAGCTGTTTTTT. This encodes CATSDPGQGNTGELFF.

This chain links TRBV28 with TRBJ1-2; the match to TRBD1 covers 10 bases. Losses at the gene ends were 4 bases for V and 8 bases for J; bases not matched to a gene: 4. The CDR3 consists of 13 residues. Per the germline V gene, CDR1 is MDHEN and CDR2 is SYDVKM. CDR3 sequence (DNA): TGTGCCAGCAGTTCTGGGACAGGGGAGGGCTACACCTTC. Protein: CASSSGTGEGYTF.

The chain is built from TRBV7-2 and TRBJ2-7; D remains unclear. Trimming cost V 5 bases and J 8 bases, with 13 bases left between them. The CDR3 is made up of 12 amino acids. Germline V CDR1 and CDR2: SGHTA, FQGNSA. The CDR3 nucleotides are TGTGCCAGCAGCCCAACCCGGGTAAAGCAGTACTTC. This codes for CASSPTRVKQYF.

The chain links TRBV2 to TRBJ1-5; 7 positions match TRBD1. Unmatched junction bases numbered 6, after V lost 6 bases and J lost 1 base. Germline assignment: CDR1 SNHLY and CDR2 FYNNEI. The CDR3 totals 15 residues. CDR3: CASSRQGDSNQPQHF. The CDR3 nucleotides are TGTGCCAGCAGCAGACAGGGAGACAGCAATCAGCCCCAGCATTTT.

The chain links TRBV28 to TRBJ1-4, with D hard to call. Looked up from germline, CDR1 is MDHEN and CDR2 is SYDVKM. Trimming stripped 6 bases from V and 7 bases from J, with 18 bases between. There are 15 residues in the CDR3. In DNA form, the CDR3 reads TGTGCCAGCAGCCGCCAGTCGGGGTATGGTGAAAAACTGTTTTTT. It is translated as CASSRQSGYGEKLFF.

The chain is built from TRBV12-3 or TRBV12-4 and TRBJ1-1; D not resolved. The CDR3 loop spans 12 amino acids. Trimming shortened V by 0 bases and J by 10 bases, and 9 bases separated the two germline ends. CDR3: CASSLAEEGAFF. CDR3 in DNA: TGTGCCAGCAGTTTAGCGGAGGAGGGAGCTTTCTTT.

Comments on this clone: The sample holds other DNA sequences that translate to the same CDR3. The chain is built from TRBV5-1 and TRBJ2-2, with TRBD1 matching 9 bases. V was pared by 0 bases and J by 1 base, with 1 base of the junction left unmatched. This CDR3 is built from 16 residues. Germline V gene lookup returns CDR1 SGHRS and CDR2 YFSETQ. CDR3 amino acids: CASSLAGQGNTGELFF. The CDR3 coding sequence is TGCGCCAGCAGCTTGGCGGGACAGGGGAACACCGGGGAGCTGTTTTTT.

The rearrangement uses TRBV28 and TRBJ2-2, with 7 bases identical to TRBD1. V trimming: 6 bases; J trimming: 8 bases; junction bases outside the gene matches: 9. Germline V lookup: CDR1 MDHEN, CDR2 SYDVKM. This CDR3 region has 14 residues. The CDR3 nucleotides are TGTGCCAGCAGGGGACAGTTCAAGCGAGGGGAGCTGTTTTTT. It translates to CASRGQFKRGELFF.

The chain carries TRBV28 and TRBJ1-1, with 8 bases fitting TRBD1. Trimming cost V 4 bases and J 9 bases; bases outside gene matches: 10. The CDR3 is 14 residues long. Germline values: CDR1 MDHEN, CDR2 SYDVKM. The CDR3 protein is CASSSLYGTGQAFF. The CDR3 bases are TGTGCCAGCAGTTCACTTTACGGGACAGGCCAAGCTTTCTTT.

The chain uses TRBV9 and TRBJ2-2; D might be TRBD1 (6 bases). The V end was cut by 0 bases, the J end by 1 base, with 13 bases between. CDR1 SGDLS and CDR2 YYNGEE come from the germline V gene. The CDR3 runs 17 residues. CDR3 DNA: TGTGCCAGCAGCGTAGCGGGACATGCGATGAACACCGGGGAGCTGTTTTTT. Encoded protein: CASSVAGHAMNTGELFF.

The gene calls are TRBV20-1 and TRBJ1-3; D is perhaps TRBD1 (6 bases). Germline CDR1 and CDR2: DFQATT and SNEGSKA (reference sequence). The CDR3 contains 15 residues. V shed 3 bases and J shed 0 bases, with 12 bases lying between them. Here the CDR3 DNA reads TGCAGTGCTAGTGGGGACACCCGCTCTGGAAACACCATATATTTT. This sequence encodes CSASGDTRSGNTIYF.

The gene calls are TRBV24-1 and TRBJ2-5, with 9 bases aligning to TRBD2. V was clipped by 2 bases and J by 3 bases; unmatched bases: 9. Per germline, CDR1 KGHDR and CDR2 SFDVKD. The CDR3 consists of 17 residues. CDR3 sequence reads: CATSDWKRGAQKETQYF. The CDR3 region has the DNA TGTGCCACCAGTGATTGGAAGCGGGGGGCCCAAAAAGAGACCCAGTACTTC.

The chain is built from TRBV2 and TRBJ2-3; D is uncertain. Between the trimmed V and J ends, which lost 4 bases and 2 bases, there was a span of 13 bases. This CDR3 has 15 residues. Germline CDR1 and CDR2: SNHLY and FYNNEI. CDR3 residues: CASSGQLAYTDTQYF. CDR3 nucleotides: TGTGCCAGCAGTGGTCAGTTAGCCTACACAGATACGCAGTATTTT.

This clone was seen just once. The chain uses TRBV19 and TRBJ1-2, with TRBD1 identical over 9 bases. The germline V gene encodes CDR1 LNHDA and CDR2 SQIVND (reference sequence). V lost 3 bases to trimming and J lost 4 bases; unmatched junction nucleotides: 0. The CDR3 contains 13 residues. DNA for the CDR3: TGTGCCAGTAGTATGACAGGGGGCTATGGCTACACCTTC. It is translated as CASSMTGGYGYTF.

The V call is TRBV29-1, the J call TRBJ1-4; the D is unclear. The CDR3 loop spans 12 amino acids. Trimming took off 7 bases at V and 8 bases at J, with 14 bases between the two ends. Germline-derived CDR1 and CDR2 are SQVTM and ANQGSEA. The CDR3 nucleotides read TGCAGCGCCCAGCGGGGAGAAGAAAAACTGTTTTTT. Protein sequence: CSAQRGEEKLFF.